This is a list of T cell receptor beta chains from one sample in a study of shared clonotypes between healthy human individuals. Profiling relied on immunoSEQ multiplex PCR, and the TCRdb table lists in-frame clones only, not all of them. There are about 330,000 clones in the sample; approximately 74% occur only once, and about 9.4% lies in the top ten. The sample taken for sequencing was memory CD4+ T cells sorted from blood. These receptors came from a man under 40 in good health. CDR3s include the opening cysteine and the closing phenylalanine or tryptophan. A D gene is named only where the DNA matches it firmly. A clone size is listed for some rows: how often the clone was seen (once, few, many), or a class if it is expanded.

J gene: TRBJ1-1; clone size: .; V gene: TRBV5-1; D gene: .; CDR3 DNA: TGCGCCAGCAGCTCCGACAGGCCCGGAAACACTGAAGCTTTCTTT; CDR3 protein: CASSSDRPGNTEAFF
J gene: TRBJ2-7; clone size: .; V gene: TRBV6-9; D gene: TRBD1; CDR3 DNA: TGTGCCAGCACCCCGGCAGGGGGCTACGAGCAGTACTTC; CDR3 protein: CASTPAGGYEQYF
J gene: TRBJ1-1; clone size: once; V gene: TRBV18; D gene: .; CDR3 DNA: TGTGCCAGCCAGAGCGGGCCTGAAGCTTTCTTT; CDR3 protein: CASQSGPEAFF
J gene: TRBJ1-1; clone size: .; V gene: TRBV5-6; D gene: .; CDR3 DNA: TGTGCCAGCAGCTTGAGGCGAAACACTGAAGCTTTCTTT; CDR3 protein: CASSLRRNTEAFF
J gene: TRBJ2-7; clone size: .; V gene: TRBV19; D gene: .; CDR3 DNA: TGTGCCAGTCGAGACTATTCGGGCTACGAGCAGTACTTC; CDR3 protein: CASRDYSGYEQYF
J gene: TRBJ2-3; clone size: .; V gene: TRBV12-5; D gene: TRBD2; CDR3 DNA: TGTGCTAGTGGTTTAGGGACTAGCGGGACCCATACGCAGTATTTT; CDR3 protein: CASGLGTSGTHTQYF
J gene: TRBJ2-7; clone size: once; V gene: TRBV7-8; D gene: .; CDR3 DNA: TGTGCCAGCAGCGAACATACCTACGAGCAGTACTTC; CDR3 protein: CASSEHTYEQYF
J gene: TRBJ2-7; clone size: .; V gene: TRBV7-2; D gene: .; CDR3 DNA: TGTGCCAGCAGCCCTTGGCAGGGTGCCCTCGAGCAGTACTTC; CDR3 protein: CASSPWQGALEQYF
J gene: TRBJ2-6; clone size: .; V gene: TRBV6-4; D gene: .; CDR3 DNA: TGTGCCAGCAGTGACTCGGGGGACGGGGCCAACGTCCTGACTTTC; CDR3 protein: CASSDSGDGANVLTF
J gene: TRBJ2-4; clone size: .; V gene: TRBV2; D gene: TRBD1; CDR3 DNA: TGTGCCAGCAGTGAGGTTGACAGGGGGTACTTC; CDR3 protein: CASSEVDRGYF
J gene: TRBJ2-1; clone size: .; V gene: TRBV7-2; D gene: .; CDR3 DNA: TGTGCCAGCAGCACTGACGGGGCCTTCTTCAATGAGCAGTTCTTC; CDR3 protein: CASSTDGAFFNEQFF
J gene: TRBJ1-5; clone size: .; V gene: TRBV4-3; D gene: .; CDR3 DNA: TGCGCCAGCAGCCAAGATGGGGACGGCAATCAGCCCCAGCATTTT; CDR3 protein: CASSQDGDGNQPQHF
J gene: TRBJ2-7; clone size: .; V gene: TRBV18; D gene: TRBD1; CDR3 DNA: TGTGCCAGCTCACAGACAGGGGGAACCTACGAGCAGTACTTC; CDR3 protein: CASSQTGGTYEQYF
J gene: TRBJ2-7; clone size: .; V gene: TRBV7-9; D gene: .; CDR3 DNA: TGTGCCAGCAGCTTAGAGGTGGAACAGTACTTC; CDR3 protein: CASSLEVEQYF
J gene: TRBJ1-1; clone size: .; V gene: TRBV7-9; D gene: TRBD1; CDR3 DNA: TGTGCCAGCAGCCACCTCACAGGGGGCGAAGCTTTCTTT; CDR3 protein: CASSHLTGGEAFF
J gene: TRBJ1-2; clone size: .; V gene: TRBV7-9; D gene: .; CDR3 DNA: TGTGCCAGCAGCCCCGATTTAAAGGGGGGAGGCTACACCTTC; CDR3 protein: CASSPDLKGGGYTF
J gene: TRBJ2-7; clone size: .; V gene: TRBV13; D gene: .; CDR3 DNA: TGTGCCAGCAGCTTACTCGGGAAGGACTCCTACGAGCAGTACTTC; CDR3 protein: CASSLLGKDSYEQYF
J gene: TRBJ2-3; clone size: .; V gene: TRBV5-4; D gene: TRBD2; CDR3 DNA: TGTGCCAGCAGCTTGAGACGGGAGGGGGGTGATACGCAGTATTTT; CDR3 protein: CASSLRREGGDTQYF
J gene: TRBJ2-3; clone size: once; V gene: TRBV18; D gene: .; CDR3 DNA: TGTGCCAGCTCACCGTCGACACGCCGTGGGGCCCACACAGATACGCAGTATTTT; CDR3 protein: CASSPSTRRGAHTDTQYF
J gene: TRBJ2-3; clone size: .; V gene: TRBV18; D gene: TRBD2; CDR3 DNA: TGTGCCAGCTCACCGACTAGCGGATCTAGAAGATACACAGATACGCAGTATTTT; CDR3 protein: CASSPTSGSRRYTDTQYF
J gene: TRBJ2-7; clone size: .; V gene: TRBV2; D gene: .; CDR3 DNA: TGTGCCAGCAGTGGGCAGAGCTACGAGCAGTACTTC; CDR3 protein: CASSGQSYEQYF
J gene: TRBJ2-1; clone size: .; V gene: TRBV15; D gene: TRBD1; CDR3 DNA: TGTGCCACCAGCAGAGGCGGGACAGGCAGCAATGAGCAGTTCTTC; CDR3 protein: CATSRGGTGSNEQFF
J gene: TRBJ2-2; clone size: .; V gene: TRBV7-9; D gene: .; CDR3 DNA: TGTGCCAGCAGACTCAGCGGAGCCGTCGGGACCGGGGAGCTGTTTTTT; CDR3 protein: CASRLSGAVGTGELFF
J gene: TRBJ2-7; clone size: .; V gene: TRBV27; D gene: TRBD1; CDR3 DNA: TGTGCCAGCAGCTCGGTAAAAGGACAGGGGTTCTACGAGCAGTACTTC; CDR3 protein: CASSSVKGQGFYEQYF
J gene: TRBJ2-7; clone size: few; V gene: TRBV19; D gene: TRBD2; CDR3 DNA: TGTGCCAGTAGTCCAACCGGGACTAGCGCGTACGAGCAGTACTTC; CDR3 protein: CASSPTGTSAYEQYF
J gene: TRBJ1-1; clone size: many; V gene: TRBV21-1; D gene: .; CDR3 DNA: TGTGCCAGCAGCTCGGGGTGCACTGAAGCTTTCTTT; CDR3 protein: CASSSGCTEAFF
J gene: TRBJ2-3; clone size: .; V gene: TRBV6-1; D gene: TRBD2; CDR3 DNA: TGTGCCAGCAGTGAAACCAGCGGGAGGGCCACAGATACGCAGTATTTT; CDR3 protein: CASSETSGRATDTQYF
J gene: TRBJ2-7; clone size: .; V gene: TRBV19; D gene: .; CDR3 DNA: TGTGCCAGTAGTACCGCCGGGACCTCCTACGAGCAGTACTTC; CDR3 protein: CASSTAGTSYEQYF